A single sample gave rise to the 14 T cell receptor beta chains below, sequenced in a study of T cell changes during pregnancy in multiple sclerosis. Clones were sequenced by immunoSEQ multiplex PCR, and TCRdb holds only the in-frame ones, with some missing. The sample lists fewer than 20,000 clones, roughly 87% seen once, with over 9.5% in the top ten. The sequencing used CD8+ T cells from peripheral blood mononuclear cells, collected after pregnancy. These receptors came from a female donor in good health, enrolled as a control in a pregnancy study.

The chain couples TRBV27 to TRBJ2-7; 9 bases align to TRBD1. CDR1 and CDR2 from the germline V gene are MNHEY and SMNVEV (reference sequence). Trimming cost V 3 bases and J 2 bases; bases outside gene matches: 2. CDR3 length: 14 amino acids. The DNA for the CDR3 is TGTGCCAGCAGTTTGGGACAGGGTACCTACGAGCAGTACTTC. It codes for CASSLGQGTYEQYF.

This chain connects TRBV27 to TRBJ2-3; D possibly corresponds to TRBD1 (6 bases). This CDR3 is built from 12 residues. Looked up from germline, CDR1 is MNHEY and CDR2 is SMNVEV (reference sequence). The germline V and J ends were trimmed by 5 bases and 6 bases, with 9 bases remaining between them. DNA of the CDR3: TGTGCCAGCAGTCCCCAGGGGGATACGCAGTATTTT. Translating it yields CASSPQGDTQYF.

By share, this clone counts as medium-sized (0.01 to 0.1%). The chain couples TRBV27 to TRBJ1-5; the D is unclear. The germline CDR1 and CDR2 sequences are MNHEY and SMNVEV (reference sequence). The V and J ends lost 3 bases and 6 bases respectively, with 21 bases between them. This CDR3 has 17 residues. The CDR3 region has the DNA TGTGCCAGCAGTTTGTTCGGAACAGTCCCTTTTAGTCAGCCCCAGCATTTT. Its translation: CASSLFGTVPFSQPQHF.

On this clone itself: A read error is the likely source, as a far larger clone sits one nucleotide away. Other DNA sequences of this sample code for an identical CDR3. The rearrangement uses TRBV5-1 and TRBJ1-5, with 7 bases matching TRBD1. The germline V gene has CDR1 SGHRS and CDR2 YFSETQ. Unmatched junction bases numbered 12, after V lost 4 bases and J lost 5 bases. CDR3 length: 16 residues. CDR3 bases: TGCGCCAGCAGCAGAAAGGCAGGGGGTAACTATCAGCCCCAGCATTTT. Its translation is CASSRKAGGNYQPQHF.

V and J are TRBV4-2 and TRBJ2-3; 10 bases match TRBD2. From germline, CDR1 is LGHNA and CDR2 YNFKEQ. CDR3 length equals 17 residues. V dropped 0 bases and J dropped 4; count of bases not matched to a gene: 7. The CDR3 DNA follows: TGTGCCAGCAGCCAAGAAGTAGCGGGAGGTCCCTCAGATACGCAGTATTTT. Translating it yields CASSQEVAGGPSDTQYF.

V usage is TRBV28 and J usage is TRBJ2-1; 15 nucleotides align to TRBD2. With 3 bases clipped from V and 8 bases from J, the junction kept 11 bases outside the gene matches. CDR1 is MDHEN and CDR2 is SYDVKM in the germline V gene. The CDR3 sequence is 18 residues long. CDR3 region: CASSFRRTSGRASYEQFF. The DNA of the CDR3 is TGTGCCAGCAGTTTCCGCCGGACTAGCGGGAGGGCCTCTTATGAGCAGTTCTTC.

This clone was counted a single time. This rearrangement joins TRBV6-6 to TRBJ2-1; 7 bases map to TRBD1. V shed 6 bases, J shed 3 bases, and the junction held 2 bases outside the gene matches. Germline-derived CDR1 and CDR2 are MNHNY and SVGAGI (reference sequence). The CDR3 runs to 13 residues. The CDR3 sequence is CASSWDSYNEQFF. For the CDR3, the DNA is TGTGCCAGCAGCTGGGACAGCTACAATGAGCAGTTCTTC.

CDR3 DNA: TGTGCCAGCAGATATCGACAGGGGTTCGAGCAGTACTTC. Translating it yields CASRYRQGFEQYF. The rearrangement links TRBV27 to TRBJ2-7; TRBD1 agrees at 8 bases. The length of the CDR3 is 13 residues. The trim removed 6 bases at V and 6 bases at J, leaving 7 bases unmatched. Germline CDR1 is MNHEY and CDR2 is SMNVEV (reference sequence).

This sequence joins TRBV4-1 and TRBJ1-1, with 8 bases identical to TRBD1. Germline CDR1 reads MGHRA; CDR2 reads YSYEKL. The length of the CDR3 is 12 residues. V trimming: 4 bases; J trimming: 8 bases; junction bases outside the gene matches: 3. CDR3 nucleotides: TGCGCCAGCAGCCCCGGACAGGGAGAAGCTTTCTTT. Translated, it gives CASSPGQGEAFF.

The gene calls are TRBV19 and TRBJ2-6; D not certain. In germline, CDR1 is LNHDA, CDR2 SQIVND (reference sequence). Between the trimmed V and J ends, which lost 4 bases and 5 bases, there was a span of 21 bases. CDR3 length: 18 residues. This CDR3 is CASSKASKSQSRANVLTF. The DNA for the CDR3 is TGTGCCAGTAGTAAAGCGTCGAAATCACAAAGTCGGGCCAACGTCCTGACTTTC.

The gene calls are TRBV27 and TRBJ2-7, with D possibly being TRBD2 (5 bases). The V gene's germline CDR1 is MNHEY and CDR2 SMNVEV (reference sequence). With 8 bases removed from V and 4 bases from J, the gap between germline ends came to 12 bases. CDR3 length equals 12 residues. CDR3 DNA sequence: TGTGCCAGCCGGGGAATCGGGTACGAGCAGTACTTC. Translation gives CASRGIGYEQYF.

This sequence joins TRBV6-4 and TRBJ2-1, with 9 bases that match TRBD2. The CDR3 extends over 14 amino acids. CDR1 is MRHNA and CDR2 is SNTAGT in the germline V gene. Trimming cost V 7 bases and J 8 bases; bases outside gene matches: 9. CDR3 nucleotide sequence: TGTGCCAGCAAGGCGGTAGCGGGAGTGGATGAGCAGTTCTTC. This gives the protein CASKAVAGVDEQFF.

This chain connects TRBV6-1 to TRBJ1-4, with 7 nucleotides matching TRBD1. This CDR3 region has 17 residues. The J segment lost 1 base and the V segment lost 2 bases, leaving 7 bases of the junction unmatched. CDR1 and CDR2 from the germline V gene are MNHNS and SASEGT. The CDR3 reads CASSEQGVPGTNEKLFF. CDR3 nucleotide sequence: TGTGCCAGCAGTGAACAGGGGGTCCCGGGAACTAATGAAAAACTGTTTTTT.

The CDR3 DNA reads as TGTGCCAGCAGTCCGGTGGGGACAGCGGGTTTAGAGACCCAGTACTTC. The encoded protein is CASSPVGTAGLETQYF. The chain carries TRBV25-1 and TRBJ2-5; D possibly corresponds to TRBD1 (7 bases). The CDR3 contains 16 residues. Germline loops: CDR1 MGHDK, CDR2 SYGVNS. Trimming removed 5 bases from V and 4 bases from J, with 20 bases in between.